A single sample gave rise to the 29 T cell receptor beta chains below, sequenced in a study of blood T cell repertoires in COVID-19. Produced via immunoSEQ multiplex PCR; TCRdb's table is partial and in-frame only. The sample lists 55,000 to 65,000 clones, approximately 82% occurring once. Sequenced input: peripheral blood. These receptors were taken from a man aged 60 to 69 with acute or convalescent COVID-19.

The chain couples TRBV5-4 to TRBJ1-2; weak D call: TRBD1 (5 bases). V lost 2 bases to trimming and J lost 8 bases, with 10 bases between them. The CDR3 length is 12 residues. Germline V gene lookup returns CDR1 SGHNT and CDR2 YYREEE (reference sequence). CDR3 sequence (DNA): TGTGCCAGCAGCTTTGCAGGGCGCGGCTACACCTTC. It specifies CASSFAGRGYTF.

This clone has a handful of counts. V usage is TRBV24-1 and J usage is TRBJ1-1, with TRBD1 identical over 8 bases. Trimming removed 4 bases from V and 4 bases from J; junction bases left unmatched: 7. Germline assignment: CDR1 KGHDR and CDR2 SFDVKD. The CDR3 has 15 amino acids. DNA of the CDR3: TGTGCCACCAGTGACCCGACAGGGGCGGGCACTGAAGCTTTCTTT. Amino acid sequence: CATSDPTGAGTEAFF.

This clone was seen more than once but under ten times. V is TRBV7-9 and J is TRBJ1-2; TRBD1 is a possible D gene (5 bases). From germline, CDR1 is SEHNR and CDR2 FQNEAQ (reference sequence). V lost 4 bases to trimming and J lost 5 bases, with 20 bases between them. The CDR3 runs to 16 residues. The CDR3 spells CASSSFTQGEAYGYTF. CDR3 nucleotide sequence: TGTGCCAGCAGCTCCTTTACCCAAGGGGAAGCGTATGGCTACACCTTC.

This clone was counted a single time. V and J are TRBV6-6 and TRBJ1-5, with no clear D. The CDR3 loop spans 13 amino acids. Germline values: CDR1 MNHNY, CDR2 SVGAGI (reference sequence). V was pared by 4 bases and J by 6 bases, with 10 bases between. As DNA, the CDR3 is TGTGCCAGCAGTTTCGAGAATAGTCAGCCCCAGCATTTT. Translated, it gives CASSFENSQPQHF.

The chain combines TRBV19 with TRBJ1-2, with D possibly being TRBD1 (5 bases). V was cut by 7 bases and J by 4 bases, with 13 bases left in between. CDR1 and CDR2 (germline): LNHDA, SQIVND (reference sequence). The CDR3 has 13 residues. The CDR3 sequence: CASKETEFYGYTF. The CDR3 nucleotides read TGTGCCAGTAAGGAGACAGAGTTCTATGGCTACACCTTC.

The V gene is TRBV29-1, the J gene TRBJ2-5; D is ambiguous. Germline V gene sequence: CDR1 SQVTM, CDR2 ANQGSEA. This CDR3 region has 12 residues. V gave up 1 base and J gave up 2 bases, with 5 bases separating them. This chain's CDR3 is CSVEGQQETQYF. The CDR3 DNA reads TGCAGCGTTGAAGGGCAGCAAGAGACCCAGTACTTC.

V and J are TRBV7-2 and TRBJ1-2, with D hard to call. This CDR3 has 15 residues. Germline V gives CDR1 SGHTA, CDR2 FQGNSA. The germline V and J ends were trimmed by 0 bases and 10 bases, with 18 bases remaining between them. The CDR3 protein is CASSLAPMVEGSYTF. In DNA form, the CDR3 reads TGTGCCAGCAGCTTAGCGCCTATGGTTGAGGGTTCCTACACCTTC.

V and J are TRBV7-2 and TRBJ1-2; 8 nucleotides line up with TRBD1. The V segment lost 4 bases and the J segment 3 bases; nucleotides outside the gene matches: 16. Germline assignment: CDR1 SGHTA and CDR2 FQGNSA. The CDR3 runs to 18 residues. CDR3 in DNA: TGTGCCAGCAGCTCTCAACAGGGGGGCCTTTACTGGGACTATGGCTACACCTTC. Its protein is CASSSQQGGLYWDYGYTF. Full variable domain (outside the CDR3, taken from reference TRBV7-2 and TRBJ1-2): GAGVSQSPSNKVTEKGKDVELRCDPISGHTALYWYRQSLGQGLEFLIYFQGNSAPDKSGLPSDRFSAERTGGSVSTLTIQRTQQEDSAVYLCASSSQQGGLYWDYGYTFGSGTRLTVV.

The chain links TRBV4-1 to TRBJ2-3, with TRBD1 identical over 11 bases. V was clipped by 2 bases and J by 5 bases; unmatched bases: 6. The CDR3 length is 16 residues. CDR1 and CDR2 from the germline V gene are MGHRA and YSYEKL. The CDR3 DNA reads TGCGCCAGCAGCCAAAAGGACAGGGGGCATTTAGATACGCAGTATTTT. This translates into CASSQKDRGHLDTQYF.

J is TRBJ2-1 and V is TRBV6-1; 8 bases are a match to TRBD2. The CDR3 sequence is 15 residues long. Trimming removed 0 bases from V and 6 bases from J; junction bases left unmatched: 4. The germline gives CDR1 MNHNS, CDR2 SASEGT. The CDR3 DNA reads as TGTGCCAGCAGTGAAGCGCTCGGGGGGGGCAATGAGCAGTTCTTC. Translation: CASSEALGGGNEQFF.

This clone was seen only a few times. The chain recombines TRBV19 with TRBJ1-1; the D gene is possibly TRBD1 (5 bases). V was clipped by 5 bases and J by 3 bases, with 13 bases between them. Looked up from germline, CDR1 is LNHDA and CDR2 is SQIVND (reference sequence). This CDR3 contains 14 residues. In DNA form, the CDR3 reads TGTGCCAGTAGTCCTGGGGCCCAGGACACTGAAGCTTTCTTT. Its protein product is CASSPGAQDTEAFF. Based on the CDR3 plus reference TRBV19 and TRBJ1-1, the full variable domain is DGGITQSPKYLFRKEGQNVTLSCEQNLNHDAMYWYRQDPGQGLRLIYYSQIVNDFQKGDIAEGYSVSREKKESFPLTVTSAQKNPTAFYLCASSPGAQDTEAFFGQGTRLTVV.

The chain recombines TRBV24-1 with TRBJ1-3; D may be TRBD1 (6 bases). There are 13 residues in the CDR3. The germline V gene encodes CDR1 KGHDR and CDR2 SFDVKD. Trimming stripped 7 bases from V and 2 bases from J, with 8 bases between. DNA of the CDR3: TGTGCCACCAGGGACAGTCCTGGAAACACCATATATTTT. It is translated as CATRDSPGNTIYF.

The chain couples TRBV15 to TRBJ2-5, with TRBD1 identical over 8 bases. The J segment lost 5 bases and the V segment lost 1 base, leaving 6 bases of the junction unmatched. The germline V gene has CDR1 LNHNV and CDR2 YYDKDF (reference sequence). The CDR3 is 15 residues long. CDR3 coding DNA: TGTGCCACCAGCAGAGGAGGGGGACAGGCGGAGACCCAGTACTTC. Its translation: CATSRGGGQAETQYF.

This chain joins TRBV5-1 and TRBJ1-4; TRBD1 is a possible D gene (5 bases). The CDR3 covers 15 residues. Germline CDR1 is SGHRS and CDR2 is YFSETQ. Trimming removed 0 bases from V and 2 bases from J, with 8 bases in between. CDR3 bases: TGCGCCAGCAGCTTGGGGGACTCGACTAATGAAAAACTGTTTTTT. Residues: CASSLGDSTNEKLFF. Full variable domain (remainder filled in from reference TRBV5-1 and TRBJ1-4): KAGVTQTPRYLIKTRGQQVTLSCSPISGHRSVSWYQQTPGQGLQFLFEYFSETQRNKGNFPGRFSGRQFSNSRSEMNVSTLELGDSALYLCASSLGDSTNEKLFFGSGTQLSVL.

The chain recombines TRBV7-3 with TRBJ2-3, with a possible D match to TRBD2 (6 bases). Germline loops: CDR1 SGHTA, CDR2 FQGTGA. The CDR3 has 13 amino acids. Trimming removed 2 bases from V and 6 bases from J, with 9 bases in between. CDR3 nucleotides: TGTGCCAGCAGCTTAGGGCGGGACGATACGCAGTATTTT. It specifies CASSLGRDDTQYF.

This sequence joins TRBV30 and TRBJ2-5, with D possibly TRBD2 on 6 matching bases. V dropped 2 bases and J dropped 2 bases, with 9 bases sitting between them. The CDR3 consists of 13 residues. CDR1 is GTSNPN and CDR2 is SVGIG in the germline V gene (reference sequence). As DNA, the CDR3 is TGTGCCTGGAGTCGCGGGACTCAAGAGACCCAGTACTTC. Its translation is CAWSRGTQETQYF.

The gene calls are TRBV5-4 and TRBJ2-5, with 9 bases aligning to TRBD2. Germline V gene sequence: CDR1 SGHNT, CDR2 YYREEE (reference sequence). Trimming removed 2 bases from V and 1 base from J; junction bases left unmatched: 6. The CDR3 length is 16 residues. The DNA of the CDR3 is TGTGCCAGCAGCTTTAAGCGGGGGGCCCTCCAAGAGACCCAGTACTTC. This encodes CASSFKRGALQETQYF.

The CDR3 nucleotides are TGTGCCAGCAGCTCCCCGGGACTAGTGAGCACAGATACGCAGTATTTT. Encoded protein: CASSSPGLVSTDTQYF. The chain is built from TRBV7-9 and TRBJ2-3, with 8 bases aligning to TRBD2. Germline values: CDR1 SEHNR, CDR2 FQNEAQ (reference sequence). There are 16 residues in the CDR3. V lost 4 bases, J lost 0 bases, and 6 bases stayed unmatched.

V gene TRBV4-1 combines with J gene TRBJ1-1, with a tentative D call TRBD1 (6 bases). V gave up 6 bases and J gave up 4 bases, with 15 bases separating them. The V gene's germline CDR1 is MGHRA and CDR2 YSYEKL. This CDR3 comprises 14 residues. DNA of the CDR3: TGCGCCAGCAGGATAGGGGGTACGGGCACTGAAGCTTTCTTT. Protein sequence: CASRIGGTGTEAFF.

Written as DNA, the CDR3 is TGTGCCAGCAGTTTCTCCAGGGGCTACGAGCAGTACTTC. As protein: CASSFSRGYEQYF. The V and J genes are TRBV28 and TRBJ2-7; tentative D call: TRBD1 (6 bases). CDR3 length equals 13 residues. V shed 3 bases and J shed 3 bases, with 9 bases lying between them. From germline, CDR1 is MDHEN and CDR2 SYDVKM.

This clone was picked up a small number of times. This rearrangement joins TRBV9 to TRBJ1-1; TRBD1 is a possible D gene (5 bases). Germline V gene data show CDR1 as SGDLS and CDR2 as YYNGEE. Trimming pared 3 bases from V and 5 bases from J, leaving 8 bases between. The CDR3 length is 12 residues. CDR3 residues: CASSAAGTEAFF. CDR3 nucleotides: TGTGCCAGCAGCGCCGCAGGGACTGAAGCTTTCTTT.

V is TRBV30 and J is TRBJ1-5, with a tentative D call TRBD1 (6 bases). Looked up from germline, CDR1 is GTSNPN and CDR2 is SVGIG (reference sequence). V was clipped by 5 bases and J by 6 bases, with 26 bases between them. This CDR3 has 17 amino acids. The CDR3 sequence: CAWAPRQAAQFPQPQHF. The CDR3 coding sequence is TGTGCCTGGGCCCCCCGACAGGCCGCCCAATTTCCTCAGCCCCAGCATTTT.

This sequence joins TRBV5-6 and TRBJ1-1; D is unclear. Germline CDR1 and CDR2: SGHDT and YYEEEE. The CDR3 totals 13 residues. Trimming left V 4 bases short and J 1 base short, with 8 bases between. CDR3 in DNA: TGTGCCAGCAGCCTCGTATCGAACACTGAAGCTTTCTTT. Protein product: CASSLVSNTEAFF. The full variable domain, in which reference TRBV5-6 and TRBJ1-1 provide the parts outside the CDR3, is DAGVTQSPTHLIKTRGQQVTLRCSPKSGHDTVSWYQQALGQGPQFIFQYYEEEERQRGNFPDRFSGHQFPNYSSELNVNALLLGDSALYLCASSLVSNTEAFFGQGTRLTVV.

This rearrangement joins TRBV10-3 to TRBJ1-1; 7 bases map to TRBD1. The germline V gene encodes CDR1 ENHRY and CDR2 SYGVKD. J lost 5 bases, V lost 6 bases, and 12 bases had no gene match. There are 15 residues in the CDR3. CDR3 in amino acids: CAISPDRDKGTEAFF. Written as DNA, the CDR3 is TGTGCCATCAGCCCCGACAGGGATAAAGGTACTGAAGCTTTCTTT.

This rearrangement joins TRBV5-1 to TRBJ1-4; D is uncertain. Trimming pared 4 bases from V and 6 bases from J, leaving 16 bases between. Looked up from germline, CDR1 is SGHRS and CDR2 is YFSETQ. CDR3 size: 15 residues. For the CDR3, the DNA is TGCGCCAGCAGCCCTAGCAGGATTGAGGATGAAAAACTGTTTTTT. Its translation: CASSPSRIEDEKLFF.

This chain joins TRBV11-3 and TRBJ2-1; unclear D gene. Per the germline V gene, CDR1 is SGHNT and CDR2 is YENEEA. The V gene lost 1 base and the J gene lost 9 bases, with 10 bases spanning the gap. CDR3 length: 13 amino acids. The CDR3 nucleotides read TGTGCCAGCAGCTTAGGCGATGTTGGTGAGCAGTTCTTC. Translation gives CASSLGDVGEQFF.

The rearrangement links TRBV7-8 to TRBJ1-6, with D tentatively TRBD1 (5 bases). This CDR3 contains 15 residues. Germline-derived CDR1 and CDR2 are SGHVS and FQNEAQ. Trimming took off 7 bases at V and 7 bases at J, with 17 bases between the two ends. CDR3 sequence: CASTQDTIGNSPLHF. The CDR3 DNA reads TGTGCCAGCACCCAGGACACCATCGGAAATTCACCCCTCCACTTT.

The chain joins TRBV11-2 to TRBJ1-2; D ambiguous. V dropped 0 bases and J dropped 1 base, with 6 bases sitting between them. CDR1 is SGHAT, CDR2 FQNNGV, per germline. The CDR3 has 14 residues. The CDR3, as DNA: TGTGCCAGCAGCTTAGACGCGCGTAACTATGGCTACACCTTC. It is translated as CASSLDARNYGYTF.

This chain uses TRBV7-9 with TRBJ1-2; 10 nucleotides align to TRBD1. The CDR3 extends over 15 amino acids. Germline lookup yields CDR1 SEHNR and CDR2 FQNEAQ (reference sequence). Unmatched junction bases numbered 4, after V lost 5 bases and J lost 1 base. The CDR3 sequence is CASSATGGNNYGYTF. In DNA form, the CDR3 reads TGTGCCAGCAGCGCGACAGGGGGCAATAACTATGGCTACACCTTC.